This record concerns one T cell receptor beta chain sequence. This sample was included in a study of cytomegalovirus exposure and HLA in healthy donors. The CDR3 sequence is 14 residues long. Germline trimming cut 5 bases from V and 4 bases from J; bases unmatched to any gene: 6. CDR1 is SGHAT, CDR2 FQNNGV, per germline. The study ran its PCR with 60 Vbeta and 13 Jbeta primers. Only in-frame clones appear in the TCRdb table, and some are missing; sequencing was by immunoSEQ multiplex PCR. This sample's clone table lists nearly 200,000 clones. Donors showed nominal health when sampled, although they likely had unrecorded immune exposures.

The origin of this receptor is a boy aged 10-17 years in good health and CMV-seronegative. The sample taken for sequencing was PBMCs. The chain carries TRBV11-2 and TRBJ2-3, with 7 bases that match TRBD1. CDR3 sequence: CASSPLGGADTQYF. The CDR3 coding sequence is TGTGCCAGCAGCCCTTTAGGGGGCGCAGATACGCAGTATTTT. The whole variable domain, remainder taken from reference TRBV11-2 and TRBJ2-3, is EAGVAQSPRYKIIEKRQSVAFWCNPISGHATLYWYQQILGQGPKLLIQFQNNGVVDDSQLPKDRFSAERLKGVDSTLKIQPAKLEDSAVYLCASSPLGGADTQYFGPGTRLTVL.